The clone carrying this T cell receptor (beta chain) came up once. This CDR3 comprises 14 residues. Germline V gives CDR1 MNHEY, CDR2 SMNVEV (reference sequence). Trimming took 6 bases from V and 2 from J; bases not matched to a gene: 2. The sample comes from a study of blood T cell repertoires in COVID-19. Libraries were prepared by immunoSEQ multiplex PCR; TCRdb keeps only in-frame clonotypes and omits some of them. The table records 200,000 to 250,000 clones, 65% to 85% of them present only once. The source is a woman aged 55-69 years with acute or convalescent COVID-19. The sequenced sample consisted of peripheral blood. The chain uses TRBV27 and TRBJ1-2; 11 positions agree with TRBD1. The CDR3, as DNA: TGTGCCAGCAGGGGACAGGGGGAGAACTATGGCTACACCTTC. Protein: CASRGQGENYGYTF.